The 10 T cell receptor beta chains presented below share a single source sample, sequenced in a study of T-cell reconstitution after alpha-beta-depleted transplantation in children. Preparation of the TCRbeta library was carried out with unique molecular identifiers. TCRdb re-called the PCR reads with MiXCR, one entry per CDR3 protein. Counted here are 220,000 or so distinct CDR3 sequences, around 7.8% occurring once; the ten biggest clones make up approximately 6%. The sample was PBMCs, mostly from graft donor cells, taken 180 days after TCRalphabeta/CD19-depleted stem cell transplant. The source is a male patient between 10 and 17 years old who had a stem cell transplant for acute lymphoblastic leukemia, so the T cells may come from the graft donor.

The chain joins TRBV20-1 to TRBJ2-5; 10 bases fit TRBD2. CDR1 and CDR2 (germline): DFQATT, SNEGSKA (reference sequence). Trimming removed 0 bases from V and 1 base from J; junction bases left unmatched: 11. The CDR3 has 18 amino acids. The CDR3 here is CSARDQGGAGGLQETQYF. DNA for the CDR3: TGCAGTGCTAGAGATCAAGGAGGAGCGGGGGGGCTCCAAGAGACCCAGTACTTC.

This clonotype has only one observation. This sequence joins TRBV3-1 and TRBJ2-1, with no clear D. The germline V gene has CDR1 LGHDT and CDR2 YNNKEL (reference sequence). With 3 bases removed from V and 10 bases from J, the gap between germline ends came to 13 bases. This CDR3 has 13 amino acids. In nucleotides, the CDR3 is TGTGCCAGCAGCCATTCCCTAGTGCGGGAGCAGTTCTTC. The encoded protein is CASSHSLVREQFF.

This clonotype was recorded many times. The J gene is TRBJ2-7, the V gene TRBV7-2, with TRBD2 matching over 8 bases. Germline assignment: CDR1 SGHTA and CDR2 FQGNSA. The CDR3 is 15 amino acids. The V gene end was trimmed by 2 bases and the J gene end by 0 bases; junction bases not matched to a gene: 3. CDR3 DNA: TGTGCCAGCAGCTTACTACTAGCGGCCTCCTACGAGCAGTACTTC. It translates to CASSLLLAASYEQYF.

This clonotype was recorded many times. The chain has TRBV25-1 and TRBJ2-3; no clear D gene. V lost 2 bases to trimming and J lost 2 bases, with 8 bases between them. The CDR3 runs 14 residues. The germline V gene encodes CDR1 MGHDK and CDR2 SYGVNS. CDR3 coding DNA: TGTGCCAGCAGTGAAAGTAGGTACACAGATACGCAGTATTTT. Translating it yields CASSESRYTDTQYF.

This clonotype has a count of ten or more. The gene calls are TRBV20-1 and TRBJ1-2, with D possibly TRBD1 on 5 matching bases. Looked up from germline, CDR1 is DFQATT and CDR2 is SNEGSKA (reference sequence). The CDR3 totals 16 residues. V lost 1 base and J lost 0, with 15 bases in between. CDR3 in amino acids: CSARGLGRLPNYGYTF. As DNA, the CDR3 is TGCAGTGCTAGAGGTTTGGGACGGCTTCCTAACTATGGCTACACCTTC.

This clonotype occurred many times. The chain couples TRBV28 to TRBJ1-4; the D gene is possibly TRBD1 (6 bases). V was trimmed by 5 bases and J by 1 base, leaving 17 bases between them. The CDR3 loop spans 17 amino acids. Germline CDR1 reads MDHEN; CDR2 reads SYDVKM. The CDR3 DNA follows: TGTGCCAGCAGTCCCTACAGGGTCAGAGGAACTAATGAAAAACTGTTTTTT. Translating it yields CASSPYRVRGTNEKLFF.

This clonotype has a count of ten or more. For the CDR3, the DNA is TGTGCCAGCAGGTCGACAGCGAACACCGGGGAGCTGTTTTTT. It is translated as CASRSTANTGELFF. The chain recombines TRBV12-3 or TRBV12-4 with TRBJ2-2; tentative D call: TRBD1 (5 bases). CDR3 length: 14 amino acids. With 6 bases removed from V and 0 bases from J, the gap between germline ends came to 8 bases.

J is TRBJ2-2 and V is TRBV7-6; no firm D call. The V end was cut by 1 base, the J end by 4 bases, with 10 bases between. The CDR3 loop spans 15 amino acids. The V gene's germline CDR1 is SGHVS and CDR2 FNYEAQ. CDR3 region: CASSLGLTGTGELFF. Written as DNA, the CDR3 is TGTGCCAGCAGCTTAGGATTGACCGGCACCGGGGAGCTGTTTTTT. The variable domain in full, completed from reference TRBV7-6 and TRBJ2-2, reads GAGVSQSPRYKVTKRGQDVALRCDPISGHVSLYWYRQALGQGPEFLTYFNYEAQQDKSGLPNDRFSAERPEGSISTLTIQRTEQRDSAMYRCASSLGLTGTGELFFGEGSRLTVL.

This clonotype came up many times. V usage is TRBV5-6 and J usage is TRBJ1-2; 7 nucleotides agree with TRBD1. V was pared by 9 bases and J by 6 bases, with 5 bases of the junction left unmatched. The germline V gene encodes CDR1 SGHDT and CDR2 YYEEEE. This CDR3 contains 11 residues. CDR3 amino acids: CANSDRDGYTF. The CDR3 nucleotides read TGTGCCAACTCAGACAGGGATGGCTACACCTTC.

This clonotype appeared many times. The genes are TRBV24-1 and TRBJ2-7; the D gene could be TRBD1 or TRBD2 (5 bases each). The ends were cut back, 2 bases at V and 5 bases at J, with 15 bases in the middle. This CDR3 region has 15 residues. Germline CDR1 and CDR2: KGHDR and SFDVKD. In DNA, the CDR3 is TGTGCCACCAGTGATTGGCCGGGACGGTTTAACGAGCAGTACTTC. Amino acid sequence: CATSDWPGRFNEQYF.